This TCR beta chain was sequenced during a study of response to subunit inactivated influenza vaccine. TCRdb redid the calling of the RT-PCR reads with MiXCR, one entry per CDR3 protein. The sample has about 780,000 distinct CDR3 sequences, roughly 18% seen once; the top ten hold roughly a tenth. V lost 2 bases and J lost 5, with 12 bases in between. Germline V gene sequence: CDR1 DFQATT, CDR2 SNEGSKA (reference sequence). CDR3 length equals 13 residues. The J gene is TRBJ1-2, the V gene TRBV20-1, with D unresolved. This clonotype was sampled from a man aged 50 to 59 who received an inactivated influenza vaccine. Here the sequenced sample was PBMCs from blood, taken about 5 days after vaccination. The CDR3 protein is CSARSAGPYGYTF. CDR3 DNA sequence: TGCAGTGCTAGATCCGCCGGTCCTTATGGCTACACCTTC.